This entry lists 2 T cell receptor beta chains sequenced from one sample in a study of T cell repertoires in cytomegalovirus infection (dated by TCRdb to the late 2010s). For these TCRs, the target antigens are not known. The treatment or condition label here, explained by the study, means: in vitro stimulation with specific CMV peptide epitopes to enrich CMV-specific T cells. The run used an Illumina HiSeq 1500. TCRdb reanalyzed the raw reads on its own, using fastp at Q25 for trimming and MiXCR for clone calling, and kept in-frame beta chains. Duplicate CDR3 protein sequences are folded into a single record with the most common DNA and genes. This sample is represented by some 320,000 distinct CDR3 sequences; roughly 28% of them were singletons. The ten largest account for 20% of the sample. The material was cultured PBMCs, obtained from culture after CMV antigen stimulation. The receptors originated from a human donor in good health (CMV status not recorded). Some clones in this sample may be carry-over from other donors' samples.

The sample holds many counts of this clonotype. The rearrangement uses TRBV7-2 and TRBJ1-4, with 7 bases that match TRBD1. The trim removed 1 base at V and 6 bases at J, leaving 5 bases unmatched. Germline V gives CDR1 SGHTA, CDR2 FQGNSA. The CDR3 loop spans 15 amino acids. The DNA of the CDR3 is TGTGCCAGCAGCTTAGACAGGGGAATTGATGAAAAACTGTTTTTT. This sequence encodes CASSLDRGIDEKLFF.

CDR3 region: CASSLSPEQFF. DNA of the CDR3: TGTGCCAGCAGTTTAAGTCCTGAGCAGTTCTTC. The chain joins TRBV12-3 or TRBV12-4 to TRBJ2-1; D call uncertain. V lost 2 bases, J lost 9 bases, and 5 bases lay in between. This CDR3 region has 11 residues.